This TCR gamma chain is drawn from a study of fetal and pediatric gammadelta thymocytes (dated by TCRdb to 2022 to 2024). The study in broad terms: To strengthen a single-cell study of gammadelta thymocyte development, the researchers used bulk gammadelta thymocyte repertoires that mixed previously published data with newly generated, unpublished data. In total, the bulk gammadelta thymocyte repertoire set covered around 10 subjects, made up of 7 pediatric thymus donors and 3 fetal thymus donors. Unpublished data were combined with previously published data (refs 27,28) to make up the bulk gammadelta thymocyte repertoires. Bulk TCR repertoire data were added to increase subject numbers and strengthen the CDR3 publicity analysis.

Fetal thymuses were obtained in Singapore from elective pregnancy terminations carried out for socio-psychological reasons at about 14 to 22 weeks estimated gestational age. All fetuses were judged to be structurally normal by ultrasound prior to termination and by gross morphological examination after termination. Staining of thymocytes was performed with Zombie NIR viability dye and with antibodies against CD3 (UCHT1), TCRgammadelta (11F2), TCRVgamma9 (IMMU360) and TCRVdelta2 (IMMU389). Bulk TRD and TRG CDR3 repertoires were produced separately from sorted Vgamma9Vdelta2 and nonVgamma9Vdelta2 gammadelta thymocytes taken from human fetal and pediatric thymuses. As previously described, thymic cell suspensions were prepared from both fetal and post-natal thymuses. NonVgamma9Vdelta2 thymocytes were sorted as CD3+ gammadeltaTCR+ cells that did not have the Vgamma9+Vdelta2+ phenotype. Cells were sorted on a FACS Aria III cell sorter (BD Biosciences).

The CDR3 covers 14 residues, taking in both the cysteine and the phenylalanine. Only the CDR3 DNA is retained, 42 bases long and in frame from the first base. Per the germline V gene (reference sequence), GITISATS is the CDR1 and ISYDGTV is the CDR2. Trimming leaves V shorter by 0 bases and J shorter by 1 base, with the junction holding 3 bases beyond the gene matches. The sequencer was an Illumina MiSeq. In the authors' own workflow: To analyze publicity, the Vgamma9Vdelta2 and nonVgamma9Vdelta2 bulk CDR3 files from each subject were merged so that every subject had one combined repertoire. CDR3 publicity was given a score from 0 to 19 by checking each amino acid sequence across 9 single-cell datasets and some 11 bulk repertoires with base R and dplyr. TCRdb called clones from the public reads with CATT, and repeated DNA sequences were later combined into one row. The V and J calls here are based on TCRdb, not the publication. This sample holds a few hundred gamma-chain clones; around 4.5% were observed only once. About 50% of the sample is in the top ten clones.

This clone is judged medium-sized (0.01 to 0.1%). Its antigen remains unidentified. Within one base of it there is no much larger clone, and no base qualities were kept. Study-wide findings and limitations: Fetal gammadelta thymocyte repertoires were previously reported to be enriched for TRDV2, TRGV8 and TRGV9 usage, low N additions and public CDR3s compared with post-natal repertoires.

This receptor chain uses TRGV9 and TRGJ1 or TRGJ2. Germline matching of the DNA provided the J gene here, since TCRdb leaves it blank. Sequencing used non-Vgamma9Vdelta2 gamma-delta T cells from the thymus. Read against the paper, the sample's cell subset or site label means: CD3+gammadeltaTCR+ thymocytes not co-expressing Vgamma9 and Vdelta2. This receptor was taken from a human fetus. For the CDR3, the sequence is CALWEVPNYYKKLF. The DNA reads as follows: TGTGCCTTGTGGGAGGTGCCCAATTATTATAAGAAACTCTTT.